This TCR beta chain comes out of a study of CD8+ T cells in alopecia areata. Sequencing relied on a cDNA template that was reverse transcribed from extracted RNA. Profiling relied on immunoSEQ multiplex PCR, and the TCRdb table lists in-frame clones only, not all of them. The sample lists 100,000 to 120,000 clones, 55% to 75% occurring once. CDR1 SGHDT and CDR2 YYEEEE come from the germline V gene. The CDR3 sequence is 14 residues long. V gave up 3 bases and J gave up 2 bases; unmatched junction bases: 1. The rearrangement links TRBV5-6 to TRBJ1-5, with 8 bases aligning to TRBD1. Source material: CD8+ T cells sorted from blood. This TCR was recovered from a human donor in good health. The CDR3 sequence: CASSSGQGNQPQHF. CDR3 in DNA: TGTGCCAGCAGCTCGGGACAGGGCAATCAGCCCCAGCATTTT.